This is a list of T cell receptor beta chains from one sample in a study of cytomegalovirus exposure and HLA in healthy donors. TCRdb's copy holds only in-frame clones and misses some; the assay was immunoSEQ multiplex PCR. This repertoire shows 150,000 to 200,000 clones, 75% to 85% found once; its top ten account for about 2.3%. The sequenced material came from PBMCs. The receptors come from a woman aged 45-65 years in good health and CMV-seronegative. Each CDR3 is given with its conserved first and last residue.

CDR3 length,V gene,CDR3 protein
20,TRBV4-1,CASSQETFIKGENSGNTIYF
12,TRBV5-1,CASRAGGNEQFF
19,TRBV27,CASSLIAGGFSVGSYEQYF
12,TRBV28,CASSFGESEQYF
16,TRBV7-8,CASSSPRGWKDTEAFF
13,TRBV5-1,CASSLASGQPQHF
15,TRBV28,CASSFPRDSFGEQFF
16,TRBV28,CASSFGTGERGDTQYF
14,TRBV2,CASSDRAAHVPLHF
13,TRBV29-1,CSVEIQGPYEQYF
16,TRBV7-9,CASSTRGGGQGNVLTF
13,TRBV2,CASSILSGNTIYF
16,TRBV27,CASSQPPGHAYNEQFF
15,TRBV28,CASTRTVSGANVLTF
13,TRBV6-1,CASSRDTNYEQYF
17,TRBV5-1,CASSLANAGSLSYEQYF
14,TRBV7-2,CASRHDRTSYEQYF
13,TRBV29-1,CSVGAGANTEAFF
15,TRBV5-1,CASSLARDRGHGYTF
14,TRBV27,CASTPRSGANVLTF
16,TRBV4-1,CASSRLGDRALNIQYF
13,TRBV27,CASRRTGGTEAFF
15,TRBV4-2,CASSQDVQVDTEAFF
15,TRBV5-6,CASSLGTVNTGELFF